These 22 T cell receptor beta chains share one sample of origin, sequenced in a study of T cells in Graves' hyperthyroidism and ophthalmopathy. TCR beta CDR3 regions were amplified from RNA transcripts. HTBI primers were employed in a first-round RT-PCR of the TCR CDR3. MiXCR, run by TCRdb on the multiplex PCR reads, gives a single entry per CDR3 protein. The sample shows approximately 640,000 distinct CDR3 sequences, about a sixth of them seen only once. The sequenced sample was blood. All receptors derive from a woman aged 30 to 39 with Graves' hyperthyroidism.

In its sample, this clonotype was seen once. J is TRBJ2-7 and V is TRBV2; 9 bases line up with TRBD1. Trimming took 6 bases from V and 2 from J; bases not matched to a gene: 8. The CDR3 length is 15 residues. CDR1 and CDR2 (germline): SNHLY, FYNNEI. DNA for the CDR3: TGTGCCAGCAGGGCAACCGGGACAGGGACCTACGAGCAGTACTTC. Its protein is CASRATGTGTYEQYF.

At least ten counts were recorded for this clonotype. This chain links TRBV12-3 or TRBV12-4 with TRBJ2-7; D is unresolved. V gave up 1 base and J gave up 4 bases, with 17 bases separating them. CDR3 length: 16 residues. CDR3 in amino acids: CASSLVTGPTSYEQYF. The CDR3 DNA reads as TGTGCCAGCAGTTTAGTAACCGGCCCAACCTCATACGAGCAGTACTTC.

This clonotype was seen more than once but under ten times. The chain recombines TRBV7-3 with TRBJ2-7; 9 nucleotides line up with TRBD1. The CDR3 is 13 amino acids. With 5 bases clipped from V and 6 bases from J, the junction kept 5 bases outside the gene matches. Germline V CDR1 and CDR2: SGHTA, FQGTGA. The CDR3 protein is CASSLGTGLEQYF. As DNA, the CDR3 is TGTGCCAGCAGCCTGGGGACAGGGCTCGAGCAGTACTTC.

This clonotype has a count of ten or more. The chain recombines TRBV6-1 with TRBJ2-2; D unclear. The germline gives CDR1 MNHNS, CDR2 SASEGT. CDR3 length: 13 residues. The V end lost 6 bases, the J end lost 5 bases, and 10 bases lay between the germline ends. The CDR3 loop is CASRRSNTGELFF. Written as DNA, the CDR3 is TGTGCCAGCAGGAGGAGTAATACCGGGGAGCTGTTTTTT.

About this clonotype itself: A much larger clonotype is one base distant, so this may be a read error. V is TRBV6-2 or TRBV6-3 and J is TRBJ1-1; D is possibly TRBD1 (5 bases). This CDR3 spans 17 amino acids. Trimming cost V 5 bases and J 5 bases, with 24 bases left between them. Germline CDR1 reads MNHEY; CDR2 reads SVGEGT. The CDR3, as DNA: TGTGCCAGCAGTGTTACTGCGCCTAGGGTGGCAGGGACTGAAGCTTTCTTT. Its protein is CASSVTAPRVAGTEAFF.

This clonotype showed up many times. The chain combines TRBV30 with TRBJ1-6; D is uncertain. V was clipped by 5 bases and J by 6 bases, with 11 bases between them. The CDR3 is 13 amino acids. The germline gives CDR1 GTSNPN, CDR2 SVGIG (reference sequence). This CDR3 is CAWAGTTNSPLHF. CDR3 bases: TGTGCCTGGGCCGGAACGACTAATTCACCCCTCCACTTT.

In its sample, this clonotype was seen a few times. The rearrangement links TRBV3-1 to TRBJ2-2; D unclear. Germline values: CDR1 LGHDT, CDR2 YNNKEL (reference sequence). Trimming pared 1 base from V and 8 bases from J, leaving 5 bases between. The length of the CDR3 is 12 residues. CDR3 amino acids: CASSQVWGELFF. CDR3 nucleotide sequence: TGTGCCAGCAGCCAAGTATGGGGGGAGCTGTTTTTT. The variable domain in full, completed from reference TRBV3-1 and TRBJ2-2, reads DTAVSQTPKYLVTQMGNDKSIKCEQNLGHDTMYWYKQDSKKFLKIMFSYNNKELIINETVPNRFSPKSPDKAHLNLHINSLELGDSAVYFCASSQVWGELFFGEGSRLTVL.

The sample holds many counts of this clonotype. The chain carries TRBV12-3 or TRBV12-4 and TRBJ2-7; 8 bases match TRBD2. This CDR3 contains 15 residues. J was trimmed by 5 bases and V by 6 bases; bases with no gene match: 12. The CDR3 loop reads CASRPRGLDFHEQYF. As DNA, the CDR3 is TGTGCCAGCAGGCCCCGGGGACTAGATTTCCACGAGCAGTACTTC.

The J gene is TRBJ2-1, the V gene TRBV18; possibly TRBD1 for D (8 bases). From germline, CDR1 is KGHSH and CDR2 LQKENI. V shed 0 bases and J shed 7 bases, with 16 bases lying between them. This CDR3 has 16 amino acids. CDR3 DNA: TGTGCCAGCTCACCACCTCGGACAGGGAGGGGAAATGAGCAGTTCTTC. This encodes CASSPPRTGRGNEQFF.

This chain uses TRBV4-1 with TRBJ2-5; D not certain. Germline V lookup: CDR1 MGHRA, CDR2 YSYEKL. The CDR3 sequence is 15 residues long. V was trimmed by 1 base and J by 1 base, leaving 10 bases between them. The CDR3 loop reads CASSQAVATQETQYF. CDR3 coding DNA: TGCGCCAGCAGCCAAGCAGTGGCAACCCAAGAGACCCAGTACTTC.

This clonotype showed up many times. J is TRBJ2-5 and V is TRBV12-3 or TRBV12-4; 12 nucleotides match TRBD2. With V trimmed by 6 bases and J by 3 bases, 5 bases remained unmatched. CDR3 length: 15 residues. The chain's CDR3 is CASSLGLAGEETQYF. CDR3 nucleotides: TGTGCCAGCAGCTTGGGACTAGCGGGTGAAGAGACCCAGTACTTC.

A remark on this clonotype: At one end, the junction sequence differs from germline, possibly due to a read error. The chain combines TRBV4-2 with TRBJ2-5; 7 nucleotides align to TRBD2. This CDR3 spans 15 amino acids. The germline CDR1 and CDR2 sequences are LGHNA and YNFKEQ. The CDR3 DNA reads TGTGCCAGCATCCCGGAGACTAGCCATCAAGAGTCCCAGTACTTC. This encodes CASIPETSHQESQYF.

In its sample, this clonotype was seen many times. The genes are TRBV27 and TRBJ2-7, with D perhaps matching TRBD1 (6 bases). This CDR3 comprises 14 residues. V shed 11 bases and J shed 0 bases, with 17 bases lying between them. The germline V gene encodes CDR1 MNHEY and CDR2 SMNVEV (reference sequence). This CDR3 is CASGRDMSSYEQYF. DNA of the CDR3: TGTGCCTCAGGCCGGGACATGAGCTCCTACGAGCAGTACTTC.

This clonotype was seen repeatedly, ten times or more. J is TRBJ2-7 and V is TRBV11-2; a weak D match, TRBD1 (5 bases). This CDR3 has 14 amino acids. CDR1 is SGHAT and CDR2 is FQNNGV in the germline V gene. Trimming removed 0 bases at V and 3 bases at J, with 9 bases between. The DNA for the CDR3 is TGTGCCAGCAGCTTAGATAAGGGGTTCTACGAGCAGTACTTC. Translated, it gives CASSLDKGFYEQYF. The full variable domain, in which reference TRBV11-2 and TRBJ2-7 provide the parts outside the CDR3, is EAGVAQSPRYKIIEKRQSVAFWCNPISGHATLYWYQQILGQGPKLLIQFQNNGVVDDSQLPKDRFSAERLKGVDSTLKIQPAKLEDSAVYLCASSLDKGFYEQYFGPGTRLTVT.

Concerning this clonotype: A much larger clone sits a single nucleotide away, making a read error possible. The chain is built from TRBV30 and TRBJ2-1, with D hard to call. The J call may be mistaken, given a closer DNA end match to TRBJ2-7. CDR1 and CDR2 (germline): GTSNPN, SVGIG (reference sequence). The CDR3 has 13 residues. The CDR3 DNA reads as TGTGCCTGGAGCCCGGGCTCCTACAATGAGCAGTACTTC. Translation: CAWSPGSYNEQYF.

Many counts were recorded for this clonotype. The chain recombines TRBV27 with TRBJ1-5; TRBD1 agrees at 8 bases. This CDR3 has 19 amino acids. Germline CDR1 and CDR2: MNHEY and SMNVEV (reference sequence). V lost 3 bases, J lost 6 bases, and 19 bases stayed unmatched. In nucleotides, the CDR3 is TGTGCCAGCAGTTTCCGGGGGCGCTTTGGACAGGGTTTAGGTCAGCCCCAGCATTTT. Protein product: CASSFRGRFGQGLGQPQHF.

This clonotype showed up many times. The chain employs TRBV20-1 and TRBJ2-5; TRBD2 aligns across 7 bases. After removal of 3 bases from V and 9 bases from J, the junction contained 19 bases not matched to a gene. In germline, CDR1 is DFQATT, CDR2 SNEGSKA (reference sequence). The CDR3 is made up of 16 amino acids. CDR3 coding DNA: TGCAGTGCTAGTCATTCGCCGAGCGGGATTACCATGGCCCAGTACTTC. Amino acid sequence: CSASHSPSGITMAQYF.

On this clonotype itself: A much larger clone lies a single base off, so this may be a read error. The gene calls are TRBV7-9 and TRBJ1-2; weak D call: TRBD1 (6 bases). This CDR3 spans 14 amino acids. The germline CDR1 and CDR2 sequences are SEHNR and FQNEAQ (reference sequence). The CDR3 here is CVSSLGTPNYGYTF. In DNA, the CDR3 is TGTGTCAGCAGCCTAGGGACACCCAACTATGGCTACACCTTC.

The chain uses TRBV24-1 and TRBJ1-4; 8 nucleotides match TRBD1. The CDR3 runs 16 residues. The V segment lost 4 bases and the J segment 7 bases; nucleotides outside the gene matches: 10. Germline CDR1 KGHDR, CDR2 SFDVKD. The CDR3 loop reads CATSDSTGGSREKLFF. CDR3 DNA: TGTGCCACCAGTGACTCAACAGGGGGGTCCCGTGAAAAACTGTTTTTT.

This clonotype was recorded many times. The chain couples TRBV2 to TRBJ2-5; D call uncertain. CDR1 and CDR2 from the germline V gene are SNHLY and FYNNEI. V was shortened by 4 bases and J by 2 bases, with 8 bases between the two germline ends. There are 13 residues in the CDR3. CDR3 coding DNA: TGTGCCAGCAGTGCTGCCCTGCAAGAGACCCAGTACTTC. This codes for CASSAALQETQYF. The variable domain in full, completed from reference TRBV2 and TRBJ2-5, reads EPEVTQTPSHQVTQMGQEVILRCVPISNHLYFYWYRQILGQKVEFLVSFYNNEISEKSEIFDDQFSVERPDGSNFTLKIRSTKLEDSAMYFCASSAALQETQYFGPGTRLLVL.

The chain links TRBV4-3 to TRBJ2-7; 8 bases match TRBD2. CDR3 length equals 15 residues. Germline assignment: CDR1 LGHNA and CDR2 YSLEER. With V trimmed by 0 bases and J by 1 base, 2 bases remained unmatched. For the CDR3, the DNA is TGCGCCAGCAGCCAAGATGGCGGGAGGTCCTACGAGCAGTACTTC. Encoded protein: CASSQDGGRSYEQYF.

This clonotype has at least ten counts. The chain is built from TRBV27 and TRBJ2-2; D not resolved. The germline CDR1 and CDR2 sequences are MNHEY and SMNVEV (reference sequence). The CDR3 runs 13 residues. V lost 3 bases and J lost 6, with 8 bases in between. The CDR3 spells CASSLGMSGELFF. CDR3 bases: TGTGCCAGCAGTTTGGGGATGTCCGGGGAGCTGTTTTTT.